These 22 T cell receptor beta chains were sequenced from one sample in a study of blood T cell repertoires in COVID-19. Method: immunoSEQ multiplex PCR; TCRdb's copy keeps in-frame clones and lacks some. The sample contains around 420,000 clones, around 90% of which appear only once. The material sequenced was PBMCs or T cells enriched from blood (not recorded which). These receptors all stem from a woman aged 40 to 50 with acute COVID-19.

This clone was counted once. V gene TRBV3-1 (or the pseudogene TRBV3-2) combines with J gene TRBJ2-5; 10 bases are shared with TRBD2. The V and J ends lost 2 bases and 5 bases, in that order; junction bases with no gene match: 5. In germline, CDR1 is LGHDT, CDR2 YNNKEL (reference sequence). The CDR3 covers 15 residues. As DNA, the CDR3 is TGTGCCAGCAGCCAAAAGCGGGGGGGCCGGGAGACCCAGTACTTC. This codes for CASSQKRGGRETQYF.

The chain employs TRBV5-8 and TRBJ1-1; weak D call: TRBD1 (5 bases). The CDR3 runs to 14 residues. Trimming took off 4 bases at V and 2 bases at J, with 12 bases between the two ends. Germline V gene lookup returns CDR1 SGHTS and CDR2 YDEGEE. The CDR3 DNA reads TGTGCCAGCAGCCGCGGGGCCCCCAACACTGAAGCTTTCTTT. This encodes CASSRGAPNTEAFF.

The chain couples TRBV3-1 (or the pseudogene TRBV3-2) to TRBJ1-2; D unresolved. The CDR3 is made up of 12 amino acids. Germline values: CDR1 LGHDT, CDR2 YNNKEL (reference sequence). The V end was cut by 5 bases, the J end by 2 bases, with 6 bases between. This CDR3 reads CASSGGNYGYTF. DNA for the CDR3: TGTGCCAGCAGCGGAGGGAACTATGGCTACACCTTC.

This clone was counted once. The chain combines TRBV16 with TRBJ1-1; 9 positions agree with TRBD1. The junction had 11 bases not matched to a gene; V was cut back by 2 bases and J by 4 bases. The CDR3 sequence is 17 residues long. Germline V gene data show CDR1 as KGHSY and CDR2 as FQNENV. For the CDR3, the DNA is TGTGCCAGCAGCCAAATCTCTGACAGGGGGGTTCTCACTGAAGCTTTCTTT. Amino acids: CASSQISDRGVLTEAFF.

The chain carries TRBV5-4 and TRBJ1-2; 7 bases are shared with TRBD1. V shed 1 base, J shed 4 bases, and the junction held 4 bases outside the gene matches. The CDR3 contains 14 residues. Germline lookup yields CDR1 SGHNT and CDR2 YYREEE (reference sequence). DNA for the CDR3: TGTGCCAGCAGCTTGTCGGGACAGATCTATGGCTACACCTTC. Protein product: CASSLSGQIYGYTF. Combining the CDR3 with reference TRBV5-4 and TRBJ1-2 gives the whole variable domain ETGVTQSPTHLIKTRGQQVTLRCSSQSGHNTVSWYQQALGQGPQFIFQYYREEENGRGNFPPRFSGLQFPNYSSELNVNALELDDSALYLCASSLSGQIYGYTFGSGTRLTVV.

This chain connects TRBV5-4 to TRBJ2-1, with a weak D call TRBD2 (6 bases). V lost 4 bases, J lost 5 bases, and 13 bases lay in between. The germline CDR1 and CDR2 sequences are SGHNT and YYREEE (reference sequence). There are 14 residues in the CDR3. CDR3 sequence (DNA): TGTGCCAGCAGCCAGGGACTCCCAGACAATGAGCAGTTCTTC. This translates into CASSQGLPDNEQFF.

The DNA for the CDR3 is TGTGCCAGCAGCTTAGAATGGGCGGGGGGACGTCGGGAGACCCAGTACTTC. This sequence encodes CASSLEWAGGRRETQYF. The chain employs TRBV11-2 and TRBJ2-5; the match to TRBD2 covers 8 bases. Losses at the gene ends were 0 bases for V and 5 bases for J; bases not matched to a gene: 11. This CDR3 contains 17 residues. Germline CDR1 and CDR2: SGHAT and FQNNGV.

V usage is TRBV5-1 and J usage is TRBJ2-2; D perhaps matches TRBD1 (5 bases). The CDR3 runs 16 residues. CDR1 is SGHRS, CDR2 YFSETQ, per germline. Trimming took 4 bases from V and 8 from J, leaving 21 bases between them. CDR3 amino acids: CASSNEGRAGAGELFF. As DNA, the CDR3 is TGCGCCAGCAGCAACGAAGGAAGGGCTGGGGCGGGGGAGCTGTTTTTT. The variable domain in full, with the rest retrieved from reference TRBV5-1 and TRBJ2-2, is KAGVTQTPRYLIKTRGQQVTLSCSPISGHRSVSWYQQTPGQGLQFLFEYFSETQRNKGNFPGRFSGRQFSNSRSEMNVSTLELGDSALYLCASSNEGRAGAGELFFGEGSRLTVL.

The V gene is TRBV20-1, the J gene TRBJ1-6; D is perhaps TRBD1 (6 bases). Germline loops: CDR1 DFQATT, CDR2 SNEGSKA (reference sequence). V was trimmed by 3 bases and J by 7 bases, leaving 13 bases between them. The CDR3 totals 14 residues. For the CDR3, the DNA is TGCAGTGCTAGTCCTTCAAGGGGGAATTCACCCCTCCACTTT. This sequence encodes CSASPSRGNSPLHF.

The CDR3 protein is CASSPPLGQIGTEAFF. The CDR3 DNA reads TGTGCCAGCTCACCACCGCTGGGACAGATCGGCACTGAAGCTTTCTTT. The chain is built from TRBV18 and TRBJ1-1, with 7 bases fitting TRBD1. Germline V lookup: CDR1 KGHSH, CDR2 LQKENI. J was trimmed by 4 bases and V by 0 bases; bases with no gene match: 8. The CDR3 is 16 residues long.

The rearrangement joins TRBV6-1 to TRBJ2-6; D possibly corresponds to TRBD1 (5 bases). Trimming took 0 bases from V and 0 from J, leaving 9 bases between them. Germline V gene lookup returns CDR1 MNHNS and CDR2 SASEGT. The CDR3 loop spans 17 amino acids. The CDR3 region has the DNA TGTGCCAGCAGTGAAGCAGGGGCAATCTCTGGGGCCAACGTCCTGACTTTC. Protein product: CASSEAGAISGANVLTF.

The chain has TRBV5-3 and TRBJ1-3, with TRBD1 as a possible D gene (6 bases). TRBV5-3 is annotated as an ORF whose role is uncertain. Trimming left V 4 bases short and J 1 base short, with 15 bases between. The CDR3 covers 16 residues. CDR3 coding DNA: TGTGCCAGAAGCGGGAACAGGGTTGATTCTGGAAACACCATATATTTT. Protein: CARSGNRVDSGNTIYF.

The chain has TRBV15 and TRBJ1-3, with 8 bases that match TRBD1. V gave up 0 bases and J gave up 3 bases; unmatched junction bases: 7. Germline V gene lookup returns CDR1 LNHNV and CDR2 YYDKDF (reference sequence). The CDR3 sequence is 17 residues long. CDR3 DNA: TGTGCCACCAGCAGAGATCGAGGACAGGGAAGTGGAAACACCATATATTTT. It translates to CATSRDRGQGSGNTIYF.

This clone was seen once. The chain's CDR3 is CASSRDTTHNYGYTF. The CDR3 nucleotides are TGTGCCAGCAGTCGGGACACCACGCACAACTATGGCTACACCTTC. V and J are TRBV9 and TRBJ1-2, with a weak D call TRBD1 (6 bases). Trimming left V 5 bases short and J 2 bases short, with 16 bases between. The CDR3 totals 15 residues. Germline V CDR1 and CDR2: SGDLS, YYNGEE.

This chain joins TRBV10-3 and TRBJ2-1, with 8 bases identical to TRBD1. Trimming at V came to 8 bases and at J to 6 bases, leaving 9 bases not matched to a gene. Per germline, CDR1 ENHRY and CDR2 SYGVKD. CDR3 size: 14 residues. The CDR3 bases are TGTGCCATCGAGACAGGGGTGGGGGCCAATGAGCAGTTCTTC. This gives the protein CAIETGVGANEQFF.

Details on this clone: This CDR3 is also generated by other DNA sequences in the sample. The chain links TRBV6-5 to TRBJ1-3; D is unclear. Germline values: CDR1 MNHEY, CDR2 SVGAGI. Trimming took 0 bases from V and 7 from J, leaving 10 bases between them. This CDR3 is built from 14 residues. In nucleotides, the CDR3 is TGTGCCAGCAGTTACTCGGTCTCGGGTAACACCATATATTTT. It is translated as CASSYSVSGNTIYF.

The chain links TRBV2 to TRBJ1-5; weak D call: TRBD1 (5 bases). V dropped 8 bases and J dropped 2 bases, with 10 bases sitting between them. In germline, CDR1 is SNHLY, CDR2 FYNNEI. The CDR3 is made up of 13 amino acids. This CDR3 reads CASGRGRNQPQHF. The CDR3 DNA reads TGTGCCAGCGGGAGGGGACGCAATCAGCCCCAGCATTTT.

The V gene is TRBV18, the J gene TRBJ2-1; 8 nucleotides line up with TRBD1. Trimming at V came to 3 bases and at J to 7 bases, leaving 2 bases not matched to a gene. Per germline, CDR1 KGHSH and CDR2 LQKENI. CDR3 size: 13 residues. The CDR3, as DNA: TGTGCCAGCTCACCCGGGGACAGGAATGAGCAGTTCTTC. The encoded protein is CASSPGDRNEQFF.

This rearrangement joins TRBV6-5 to TRBJ1-2; TRBD1 aligns across 9 bases. V lost 10 bases, J lost 6 bases, and 9 bases stayed unmatched. CDR1 is MNHEY and CDR2 is SVGAGI in the germline V gene. The CDR3 runs to 13 residues. CDR3 bases: TGTGCCACACTTAGGGGACAGGGTGATGGCTACACCTTC. It specifies CATLRGQGDGYTF.

This chain uses TRBV7-9 with TRBJ1-1, with a tentative D call TRBD1 (6 bases). CDR1 and CDR2 (germline): SEHNR, FQNEAQ (reference sequence). V lost 2 bases to trimming and J lost 4 bases, with 14 bases between them. The CDR3 runs 15 residues. The CDR3 DNA sequence: TGTGCCAGCAGCTTAAGTCCACAGGGTGGCACTGAAGCTTTCTTT. Protein sequence: CASSLSPQGGTEAFF.

V and J are TRBV13 and TRBJ1-5; D gene uncertain. Trimming pared 0 bases from V and 3 bases from J, leaving 3 bases between. The CDR3 length is 13 residues. The germline V gene has CDR1 PRHDT and CDR2 FYEKMQ (reference sequence). The DNA of the CDR3 is TGTGCCAGCAGCTTAGGCCTCAATCAGCCCCAGCATTTT. Translation gives CASSLGLNQPQHF. Full variable domain (outside the CDR3, taken from reference TRBV13 and TRBJ1-5): AAGVIQSPRHLIKEKRETATLKCYPIPRHDTVYWYQQGPGQDPQFLISFYEKMQSDKGSIPDRFSAQQFSDYHSELNMSSLELGDSALYFCASSLGLNQPQHFGDGTRLSIL.

V and J are TRBV24-1 and TRBJ2-5; 9 bases line up with TRBD2. This CDR3 is built from 16 residues. CDR1 is KGHDR and CDR2 is SFDVKD in the germline V gene. V shed 3 bases, J shed 2 bases, and the junction held 6 bases outside the gene matches. The CDR3, as DNA: TGTGCCACCAGTGATCTTAGCGGGGGCCATCAAGAGACCCAGTACTTC. It is translated as CATSDLSGGHQETQYF.